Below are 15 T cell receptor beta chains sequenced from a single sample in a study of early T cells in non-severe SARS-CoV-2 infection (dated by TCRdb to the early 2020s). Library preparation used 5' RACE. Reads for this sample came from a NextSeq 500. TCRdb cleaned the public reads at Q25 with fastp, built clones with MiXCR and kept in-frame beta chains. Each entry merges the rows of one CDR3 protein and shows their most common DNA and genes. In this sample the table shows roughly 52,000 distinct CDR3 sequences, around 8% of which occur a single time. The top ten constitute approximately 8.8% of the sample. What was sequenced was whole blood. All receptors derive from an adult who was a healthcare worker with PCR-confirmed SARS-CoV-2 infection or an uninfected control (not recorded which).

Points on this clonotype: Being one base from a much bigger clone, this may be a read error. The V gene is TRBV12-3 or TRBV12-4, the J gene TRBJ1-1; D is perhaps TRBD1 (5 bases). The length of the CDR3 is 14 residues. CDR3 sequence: CASSKRGAGTVAFF. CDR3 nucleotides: TGTGCCAGCAGCAAGAGAGGGGCGGGCACTGTAGCTTTCTTT.

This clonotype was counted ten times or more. The CDR3 reads CSARGTYTGELFF. CDR3 DNA: TGCAGTGCTAGGGGGACATATACCGGGGAGCTGTTTTTT. The chain is built from TRBV20-1 and TRBJ2-2, with D maybe TRBD1 (6 bases). The CDR3 consists of 13 residues. Per the germline V gene, CDR1 is DFQATT and CDR2 is SNEGSKA (reference sequence). V lost 3 bases to trimming and J lost 5 bases, with 10 bases between them.

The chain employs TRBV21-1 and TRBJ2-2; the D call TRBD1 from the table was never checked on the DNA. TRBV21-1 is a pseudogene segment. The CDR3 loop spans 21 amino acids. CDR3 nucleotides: TGTGCCAGCAGCAAAATGTTCCGACAGGAAAGACCTTGCCGGGGGACCGGGGAGCTGTTTTTT. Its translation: CASSKMFRQERPCRGTGELFF.

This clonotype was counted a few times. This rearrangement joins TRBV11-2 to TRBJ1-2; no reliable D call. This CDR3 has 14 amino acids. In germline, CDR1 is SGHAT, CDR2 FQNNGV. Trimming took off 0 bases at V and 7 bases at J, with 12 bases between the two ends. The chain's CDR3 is CASSLDVRRSGYTF. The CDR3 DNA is TGTGCCAGCAGCTTAGATGTACGGCGGTCTGGCTACACCTTC.

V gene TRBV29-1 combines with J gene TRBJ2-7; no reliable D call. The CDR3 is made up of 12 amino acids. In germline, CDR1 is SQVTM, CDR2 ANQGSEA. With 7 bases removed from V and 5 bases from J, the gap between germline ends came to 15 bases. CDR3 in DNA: TGCAGCGGAAGGGCGTTTGTGGACGAGCAGTACTTC. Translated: CSGRAFVDEQYF.

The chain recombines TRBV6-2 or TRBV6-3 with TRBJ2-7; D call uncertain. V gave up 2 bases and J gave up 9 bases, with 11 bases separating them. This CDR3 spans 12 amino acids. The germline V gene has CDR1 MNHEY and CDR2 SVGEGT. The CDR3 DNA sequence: TGTGCCAGCAGTTACGGCCCGTCGGGGCAGTACTTC. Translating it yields CASSYGPSGQYF.

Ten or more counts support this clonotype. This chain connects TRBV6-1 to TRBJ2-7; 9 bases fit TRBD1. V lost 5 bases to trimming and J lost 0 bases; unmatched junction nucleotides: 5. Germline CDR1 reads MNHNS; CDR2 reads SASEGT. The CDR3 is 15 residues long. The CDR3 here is CASSRGTGTSYEQYF. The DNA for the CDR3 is TGTGCCAGCAGTCGGGGGACAGGGACCTCCTACGAGCAGTACTTC.

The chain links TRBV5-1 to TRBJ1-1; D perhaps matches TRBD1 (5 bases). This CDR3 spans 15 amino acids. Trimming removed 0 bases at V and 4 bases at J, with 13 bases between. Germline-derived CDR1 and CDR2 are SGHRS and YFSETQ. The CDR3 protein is CASSLVAVGTTEAFF. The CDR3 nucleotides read TGCGCCAGCAGCTTGGTGGCGGTGGGGACCACTGAAGCTTTCTTT. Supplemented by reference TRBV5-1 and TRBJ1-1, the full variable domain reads KAGVTQTPRYLIKTRGQQVTLSCSPISGHRSVSWYQQTPGQGLQFLFEYFSETQRNKGNFPGRFSGRQFSNSRSEMNVSTLELGDSALYLCASSLVAVGTTEAFFGQGTRLTVV.

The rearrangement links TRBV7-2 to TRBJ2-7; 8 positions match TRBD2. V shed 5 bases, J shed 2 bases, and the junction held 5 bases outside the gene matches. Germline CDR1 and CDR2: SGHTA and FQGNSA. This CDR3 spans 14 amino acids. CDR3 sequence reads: CASSPGTRTYEQYF. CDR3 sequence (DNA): TGTGCCAGCAGCCCCGGGACTAGAACCTACGAGCAGTACTTC. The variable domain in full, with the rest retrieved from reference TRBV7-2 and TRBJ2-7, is GAGVSQSPSNKVTEKGKDVELRCDPISGHTALYWYRQSLGQGLEFLIYFQGNSAPDKSGLPSDRFSAERTGGSVSTLTIQRTQQEDSAVYLCASSPGTRTYEQYFGPGTRLTVT.

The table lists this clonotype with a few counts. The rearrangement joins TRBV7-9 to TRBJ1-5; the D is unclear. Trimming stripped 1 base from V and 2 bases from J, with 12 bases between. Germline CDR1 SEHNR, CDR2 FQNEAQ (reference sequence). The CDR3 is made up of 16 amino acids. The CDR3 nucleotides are TGTGCCAGCAGCTTAGGTTCCAATTTGGGCAATCAGCCCCAGCATTTT. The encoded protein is CASSLGSNLGNQPQHF. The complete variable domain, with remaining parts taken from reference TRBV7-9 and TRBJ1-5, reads DTGVSQNPRHKITKRGQNVTFRCDPISEHNRLYWYRQTLGQGPEFLTYFQNEAQLEKSRLLSDRFSAERPKGSFSTLEIQRTEQGDSAMYLCASSLGSNLGNQPQHFGDGTRLSIL.

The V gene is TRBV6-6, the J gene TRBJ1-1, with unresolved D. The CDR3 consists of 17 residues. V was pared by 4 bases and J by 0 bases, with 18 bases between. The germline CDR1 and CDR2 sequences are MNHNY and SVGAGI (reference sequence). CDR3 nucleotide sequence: TGTGCCAGCAGTTGGGCCGTGACACCTAGAATGAACACTGAAGCTTTCTTT. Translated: CASSWAVTPRMNTEAFF.

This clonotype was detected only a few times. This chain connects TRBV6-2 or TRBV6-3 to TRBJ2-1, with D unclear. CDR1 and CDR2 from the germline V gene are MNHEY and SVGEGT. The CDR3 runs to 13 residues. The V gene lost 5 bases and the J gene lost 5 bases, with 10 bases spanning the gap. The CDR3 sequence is CASSGVNDNEQFF. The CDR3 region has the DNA TGTGCCAGCAGTGGAGTTAATGACAATGAGCAGTTCTTC.

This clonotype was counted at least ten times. The CDR3 nucleotides are TGCAGTGCTAGGGATTTTCAGGGTCACACTGAAGCTTTCTTT. Translation: CSARDFQGHTEAFF. The chain couples TRBV20-1 to TRBJ1-1; tentative D call: TRBD1 (5 bases). Germline V gene sequence: CDR1 DFQATT, CDR2 SNEGSKA (reference sequence). The germline V and J ends were trimmed by 3 bases and 3 bases, with 14 bases remaining between them. This CDR3 is 14 amino acids long.

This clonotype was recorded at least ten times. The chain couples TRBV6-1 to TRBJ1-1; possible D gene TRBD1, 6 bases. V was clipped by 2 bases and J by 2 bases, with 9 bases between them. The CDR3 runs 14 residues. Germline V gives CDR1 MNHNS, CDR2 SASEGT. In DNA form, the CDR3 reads TGTGCCAGCAGTGAATCGGGACAAAACACTGAAGCTTTCTTT. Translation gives CASSESGQNTEAFF.

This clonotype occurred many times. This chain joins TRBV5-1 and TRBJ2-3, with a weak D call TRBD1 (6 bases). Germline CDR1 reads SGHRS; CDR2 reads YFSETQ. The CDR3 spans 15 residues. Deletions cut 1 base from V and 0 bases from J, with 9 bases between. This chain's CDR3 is CASSLMDRSTDTQYF. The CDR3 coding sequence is TGCGCCAGCAGCTTGATGGACAGAAGCACAGATACGCAGTATTTT.